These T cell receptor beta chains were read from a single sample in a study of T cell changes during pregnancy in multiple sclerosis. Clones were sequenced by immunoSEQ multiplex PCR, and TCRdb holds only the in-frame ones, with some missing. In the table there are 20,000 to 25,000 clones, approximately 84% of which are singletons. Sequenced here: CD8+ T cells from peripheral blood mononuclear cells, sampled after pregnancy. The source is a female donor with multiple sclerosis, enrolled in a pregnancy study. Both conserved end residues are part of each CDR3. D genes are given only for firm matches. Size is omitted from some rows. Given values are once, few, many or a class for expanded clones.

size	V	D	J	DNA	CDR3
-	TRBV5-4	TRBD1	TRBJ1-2	TGTGCCAGCAGCTTGTCTGAGGGGGCGAAGGGCTACACCTTC	CASSLSEGAKGYTF
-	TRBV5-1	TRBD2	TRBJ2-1	TGCGCCAGCAGCTTAGGGACTAGCGGGAACGATGAGCAGTTCTTC	CASSLGTSGNDEQFF
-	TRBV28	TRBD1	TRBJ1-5	TGTGCCAGCAGGCCAGCCCGGGACAGGGGGCATCAGCCCCAGCATTTT	CASRPARDRGHQPQHF
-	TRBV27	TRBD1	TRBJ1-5	TGTGCCAGCAGTCTACGTCCGGGACAGGATAGCAATCAGCCCCAGCATTTT	CASSLRPGQDSNQPQHF
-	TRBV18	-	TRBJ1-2	TGTGCCAGCTCACTTAACAGGGAATCTAACTATGGCTACACCTTC	CASSLNRESNYGYTF
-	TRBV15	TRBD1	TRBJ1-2	TGTGCCACCAGCAGAGATCGGGCGACAGGGGACTATGGCTACACCTTC	CATSRDRATGDYGYTF
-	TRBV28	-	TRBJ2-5	TGTGCCAGCAGGCCCGGGTTCGGCGGACACCGGGCCCAGTACTTC	CASRPGFGGHRAQYF
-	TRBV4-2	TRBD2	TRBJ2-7	TGTGCCAGCAGCCGAGAAGCGGGAGAGTCCTACGAGCAGTACTTC	CASSREAGESYEQYF
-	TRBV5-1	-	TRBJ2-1	TGCGCCAGCAGCTTGGTCTGGGAGACGTCCTACAATGAGCAGTTCTTC	CASSLVWETSYNEQFF
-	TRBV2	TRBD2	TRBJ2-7	TGTGCCAGCAGACCGATAGCGGGAGGCGGAGAGCAGTACTTC	CASRPIAGGGEQYF
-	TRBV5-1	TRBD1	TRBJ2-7	TGCGCCACCATGATCCTGGGACAGTCCTACGAGCAGTACTTC	CATMILGQSYEQYF
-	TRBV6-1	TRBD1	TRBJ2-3	TGTGCCAGCAGTGAAGCGGTGGAAGGGGGCAGGGATACGCAGTATTTT	CASSEAVEGGRDTQYF
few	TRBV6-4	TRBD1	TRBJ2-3	TGTGCCAGCAGTGACGAGACAGGGTCTTCAGCCCATACGCAGTATTTT	CASSDETGSSAHTQYF
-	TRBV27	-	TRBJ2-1	TGTGCCAGCAGTTTCTCGGGGGCGGGGGTAGCCTACAATGAGCAGTTCTTC	CASSFSGAGVAYNEQFF
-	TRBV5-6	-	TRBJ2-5	TGTGCCAGCAGCTTGGCCCGGGAGACCCAGTACTTC	CASSLARETQYF
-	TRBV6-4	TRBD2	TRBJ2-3	TGTGCCAGCAGTGTCAGCGGGACCGCCACAGATACGCAGTATTTT	CASSVSGTATDTQYF
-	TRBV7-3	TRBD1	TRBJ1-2	TGTGCCAGCAGTCCACAGGGGACCGCCAACTATGGCTACACCTTC	CASSPQGTANYGYTF
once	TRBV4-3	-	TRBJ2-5	TGCGCCAGCAGCCAATCATGGGCTGAAGAGACCCAGTACTTC	CASSQSWAEETQYF
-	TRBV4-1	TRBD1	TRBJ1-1	TGCGCCAGCAGCCAAGGGCCAGGGGGGCGCGAAGCTTTCTTT	CASSQGPGGREAFF
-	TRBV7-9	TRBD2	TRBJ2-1	TGTGCCAGCAGCCCCCAGACTAGCGTTGAGCAGTTCTTC	CASSPQTSVEQFF
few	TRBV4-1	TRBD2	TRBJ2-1	TGCGCCACCGGATTTAGCGGGAGAAGGGATGAGCAGTTCTTC	CATGFSGRRDEQFF
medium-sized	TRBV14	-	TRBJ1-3	TGTGCCAGCAGCCACGTCTGGCGCTCTCGGAGAGGAAACACCATATATTTT	CASSHVWRSRRGNTIYF
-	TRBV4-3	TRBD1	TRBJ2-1	TGCGCCAGCAGCGTTTCCCGGACAGGGGGCAATGAGCAGTTCTTC	CASSVSRTGGNEQFF
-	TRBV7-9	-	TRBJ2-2	TGTGCCAGCAGCTTATCAGAGAACACCGGGGAGCTGTTTTTT	CASSLSENTGELFF
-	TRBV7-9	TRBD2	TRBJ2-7	TGTGCCAGCAGCCTCCAGCGGGAGGGCCGACACGAGCAGTACTTC	CASSLQREGRHEQYF
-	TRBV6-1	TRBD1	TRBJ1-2	TGTGCCAGCAGTGAAGCAGGGGGCCTCGGAGGCTACACCTTC	CASSEAGGLGGYTF
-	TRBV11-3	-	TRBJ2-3	TGTGCCAGCAGCTCCCCCGGCACAGATACGCAGTATTTT	CASSSPGTDTQYF
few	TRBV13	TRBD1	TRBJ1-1	TGTGCCAGCAGCGACAGGGGGCAATACACTGAAGCTTTCTTT	CASSDRGQYTEAFF
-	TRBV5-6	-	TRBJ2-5	TGTGCCAGCAGCTCCACGTCGACTGGAGCTTGGACCCAGTACTTC	CASSSTSTGAWTQYF
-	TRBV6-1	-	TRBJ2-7	TGTGCCAGCAGTGAATATCAGTCCTACGAGCAGTACTTC	CASSEYQSYEQYF
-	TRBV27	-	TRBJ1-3	TGTGCCAGCAGTCCATTTGGGGGGGTATTATCTGGAAACACCATATATTTT	CASSPFGGVLSGNTIYF
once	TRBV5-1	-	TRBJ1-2	TGCGCCAGCAGCTTAAGCCCGCCAGGGAAATTGGTGGATGGCTACACCTTC	CASSLSPPGKLVDGYTF
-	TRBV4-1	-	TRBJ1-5	TGCGCCAGCAGCCAAGATCTGACACGGAATCAGCCCCAGCATTTT	CASSQDLTRNQPQHF
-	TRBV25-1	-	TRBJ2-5	TGTGCCAGCAGTGAATTAGTCGGTTGGGAGACCCAGTACTTC	CASSELVGWETQYF
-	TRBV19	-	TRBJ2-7	TGTGCCAGTAGTATATCCCCTACCTACTACGAGCAGTACTTC	CASSISPTYYEQYF
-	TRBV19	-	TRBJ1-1	TGTGCCAGTAGCCCACAGGAAACAACTGAAGCTTTCTTT	CASSPQETTEAFF
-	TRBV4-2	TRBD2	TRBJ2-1	TGTGCCAGCAGCTCAGCGGGAGTGAGTGAGCAGTTCTTC	CASSSAGVSEQFF
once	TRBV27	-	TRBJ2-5	TGTGCCAGCAGTTTATCGTCGCCAGGGTTAAAAGAGACCCAGTACTTC	CASSLSSPGLKETQYF
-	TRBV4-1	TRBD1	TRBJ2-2	TGCGCCAGCAGCCAAGGACAGGGGGCGACCGGGGAGCTGTTTTTT	CASSQGQGATGELFF
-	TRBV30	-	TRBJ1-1	TGTGCCTGGACCGTTGCGTCCGGGGGATACACTGAAGCTTTCTTT	CAWTVASGGYTEAFF
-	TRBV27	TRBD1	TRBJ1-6	TGTGCCAGCAGTTTAAGAGTGTGGACAGGGGGTTATTCACCCCTCCACTTT	CASSLRVWTGGYSPLHF
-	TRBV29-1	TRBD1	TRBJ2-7	TGCAGCGTTGTCCCCCTCAAACCGGGACAGTCCCTCTACGAGCAGTACTTC	CSVVPLKPGQSLYEQYF
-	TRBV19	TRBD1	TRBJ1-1	TGTGCCAGTAGTCCCCGACAGGGGTATAACACTGAAGCTTTCTTT	CASSPRQGYNTEAFF
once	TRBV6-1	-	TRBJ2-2	TGTGCCAGCAGTGAGAGGGAGTGGAATACCGGGGAGCTGTTTTTT	CASSEREWNTGELFF
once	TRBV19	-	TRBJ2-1	TGTGCCAGTATAGGCCTAGCGTACAATGAGCAGTTCTTC	CASIGLAYNEQFF